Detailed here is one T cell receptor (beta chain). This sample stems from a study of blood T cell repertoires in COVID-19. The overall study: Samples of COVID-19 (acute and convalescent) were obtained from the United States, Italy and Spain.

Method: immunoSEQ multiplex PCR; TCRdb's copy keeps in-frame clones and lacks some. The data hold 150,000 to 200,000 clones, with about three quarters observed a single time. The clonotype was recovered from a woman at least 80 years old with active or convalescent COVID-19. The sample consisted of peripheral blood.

CDR3 in DNA: TGCGCCAGCAGTGAAGGGGGATTAGCTAGCTATGGCTACACCTTC. Translated: CASSEGGLASYGYTF. The chain links TRBV10-1 to TRBJ1-2, with TRBD1 as a possible D gene (6 bases). The length of the CDR3 is 15 residues. Germline V gene sequence: CDR1 WNHNN, CDR2 SYGVQD (reference sequence). V was trimmed by 3 bases and J by 4 bases, leaving 15 bases between them.